This entry lists 2 T cell receptor beta chains sequenced from one sample in a study of human T cells and chemical hapten exposure. TCRdb reprocessed the RACE reads via MiXCR and lists one record per CDR3 protein. The data hold approximately 79,000 distinct CDR3 sequences, with 6.5% to 10% observed a single time. The time point: pre-sensitization, week 0. Specified treatment: therapeutic diphenylcyclopropenone sensitization with weekly scalp DPC. This specimen was whole blood, taken in connection with sensitization to the hapten diphenylcyclopropenone (DPC). The receptors were sampled from a man aged 40-49 years with alopecia areata. Some clones in this sample may be carry-over from other donors' samples.

This clonotype was seen ten or more times. The rearrangement joins TRBV29-1 to TRBJ1-4; unclear D gene. V lost 4 bases to trimming and J lost 0 bases, with 3 bases between them. Looked up from germline, CDR1 is SQVTM and CDR2 is ANQGSEA. The length of the CDR3 is 12 residues. CDR3 sequence reads: CSVGSTNEKLFF. CDR3 DNA: TGCAGCGTTGGGTCAACTAATGAAAAACTGTTTTTT. The whole variable domain, filled in from reference TRBV29-1 and TRBJ1-4, reads SAVISQKPSRDICQRGTSLTIQCQVDSQVTMMFWYRQQPGQSLTLIATANQGSEATYESGFVIDKFPISRPNLTFSTLTVSNMSPEDSSIYLCSVGSTNEKLFFGSGTQLSVL.

V and J are TRBV7-2 and TRBJ2-5, with TRBD2 identical over 9 bases. The V segment lost 1 base and the J segment 4 bases; nucleotides outside the gene matches: 19. The CDR3 has 20 amino acids. The germline V gene has CDR1 SGHTA and CDR2 FQGNSA. The chain's CDR3 is CASSLDRRREREVPGETQYF. CDR3 nucleotide sequence: TGTGCCAGCAGCTTAGATCGGAGGAGGGAGCGGGAGGTACCCGGAGAGACCCAGTACTTC.